The rows below give T cell receptor beta chains drawn from one sample of a study of patients and donors after allogeneic stem cell transplantation. Using its own MiXCR run on the RT-PCR reads, TCRdb lists one record per CDR3 protein. The sample yields over 350,000 distinct CDR3 sequences, around 16% seen once. Material for sequencing was blood, either unsorted or a sorted T cell fraction (not recorded which). These receptors came from a human donor who was either an allogeneic HSCT recipient or a stem cell or donor lymphocyte infusion donor (not recorded which). It is not recorded whose cells these are; they may come from a transplant donor. The CDR3 runs from the conserved cysteine through the conserved F or W. Fields, in order: J gene, V gene, D gene, clone size, CDR3 DNA, CDR3 protein. The D gene is left open where the match is weak. Some rows have no size entry. The others give once, few or many, or a class for an expanded clone.

J gene: TRBJ2-1; V gene: TRBV24-1; D gene: .; clone size: .; CDR3 DNA: TGTGCCACTCGAAGGTCCCAGAACAATGAGCAGTTCTTC; CDR3 protein: CATRRSQNNEQFF
J gene: TRBJ1-2; V gene: TRBV18; D gene: .; clone size: few; CDR3 DNA: TGTGCCAGCTCACCACGGGAATATTATGGCTACACCTTC; CDR3 protein: CASSPREYYGYTF
J gene: TRBJ1-4; V gene: TRBV5-1; D gene: TRBD1; clone size: many; CDR3 DNA: TGCGCCAGCAGATTAACAGGGGGCGGAGAAAAACTGTTTTTT; CDR3 protein: CASRLTGGGEKLFF
J gene: TRBJ2-5; V gene: TRBV5-5; D gene: .; clone size: .; CDR3 DNA: TGTGCCAGCAGCTTGGCCCTAGGTTACAGGCAAGAGACCCAGTACTTC; CDR3 protein: CASSLALGYRQETQYF
J gene: TRBJ2-4; V gene: TRBV3-1; D gene: TRBD2; clone size: few; CDR3 DNA: TGTGCCAGCACCACACTAGCGGGAGGGCCGGGGATTCAGTACTTC; CDR3 protein: CASTTLAGGPGIQYF
J gene: TRBJ2-3; V gene: TRBV7-9; D gene: .; clone size: .; CDR3 DNA: TGTGCCAGCAGCTTAGCTAGGACAGTATACACAGATACGCAGTATTTT; CDR3 protein: CASSLARTVYTDTQYF
J gene: TRBJ2-3; V gene: TRBV4-1; D gene: .; clone size: .; CDR3 DNA: TGCGCCAGCAGCCCCCTGAAAATAGCGGCCACAGATACGCAGTATTTT; CDR3 protein: CASSPLKIAATDTQYF
J gene: TRBJ2-1; V gene: TRBV2; D gene: .; clone size: few; CDR3 DNA: TGTGCCAGCAGTGAAGCCCGACAAGCCTACAATGAGCAGTTCTTC; CDR3 protein: CASSEARQAYNEQFF
J gene: TRBJ2-7; V gene: TRBV25-1; D gene: .; clone size: few; CDR3 DNA: TGTGCCAGCTTTCAAGGCTACGAGCAGTACTTC; CDR3 protein: CASFQGYEQYF
J gene: TRBJ1-1; V gene: TRBV9; D gene: .; clone size: few; CDR3 DNA: TGTGCCAGCAGCGTAGAGGCGGGGGCTATCACTGAAGCTTTCTTT; CDR3 protein: CASSVEAGAITEAFF
J gene: TRBJ2-1; V gene: TRBV20-1; D gene: .; clone size: few; CDR3 DNA: TGCAGTGCTAGACCCCGGACGCCGCTCTACAATGAGCAGTTCTTC; CDR3 protein: CSARPRTPLYNEQFF
J gene: TRBJ2-7; V gene: TRBV7-2; D gene: .; clone size: few; CDR3 DNA: TGTGCCAGCAGCTTGGCCTCGGGGCCCGGTTTTCACTTC; CDR3 protein: CASSLASGPGFHF
J gene: TRBJ1-2; V gene: TRBV6-2/TRBV6-3; D gene: .; clone size: many; CDR3 DNA: TGTGCCAGCAGTATCTCACAAGGCTATGGCTACACCTTC; CDR3 protein: CASSISQGYGYTF
J gene: TRBJ1-1; V gene: TRBV5-4; D gene: .; clone size: few; CDR3 DNA: TGTGCCAGCAGCTTCTTATCTGATGAAGCTTTCTTT; CDR3 protein: CASSFLSDEAFF
J gene: TRBJ2-1; V gene: TRBV5-1; D gene: .; clone size: .; CDR3 DNA: TGCGCCAGCAGCTTGGAAGCCCCTACCTACAATGAGCAGTTCTTC; CDR3 protein: CASSLEAPTYNEQFF
J gene: TRBJ2-3; V gene: TRBV7-2; D gene: .; clone size: few; CDR3 DNA: TGTGCCAGCAGCTTTGTAGGAGATACGCAGTATTTT; CDR3 protein: CASSFVGDTQYF
J gene: TRBJ2-7; V gene: TRBV14; D gene: .; clone size: few; CDR3 DNA: TGTGCCAGCAGCCGGCCTACTCTGGGCATCCCCCACGAGCAGTACTTC; CDR3 protein: CASSRPTLGIPHEQYF
J gene: TRBJ2-7; V gene: TRBV5-6; D gene: .; clone size: few; CDR3 DNA: TGTGCCAGCAGCTTGGAAGTAGGAATGGAGCAGTACTTC; CDR3 protein: CASSLEVGMEQYF
J gene: TRBJ2-5; V gene: TRBV7-3; D gene: .; clone size: few; CDR3 DNA: TGTGCCAGCAGCTATAGGGGTTCGGTCCAAGAGACCCAGTACTTC; CDR3 protein: CASSYRGSVQETQYF
J gene: TRBJ1-1; V gene: TRBV24-1; D gene: .; clone size: few; CDR3 DNA: TGTGCCACCAGTCATAACACTGAAGCTTTCTTT; CDR3 protein: CATSHNTEAFF
J gene: TRBJ2-6; V gene: TRBV18; D gene: TRBD1; clone size: few; CDR3 DNA: TGTGCCAGCTCACCACCGACAGGGTTGGGGTCTGGGGCCAACGTCCTGACTTTC; CDR3 protein: CASSPPTGLGSGANVLTF
J gene: TRBJ2-5; V gene: TRBV12-3/TRBV12-4; D gene: .; clone size: .; CDR3 DNA: TGTGCCAGCAGTTTACTAGCAGGCGAGACCCAGTACTTC; CDR3 protein: CASSLLAGETQYF
J gene: TRBJ2-7; V gene: TRBV11-2; D gene: TRBD1; clone size: many; CDR3 DNA: TGTGCCAGCAGCTTCGGGACAGGGGAAAGCTACGAGCAGTACTTC; CDR3 protein: CASSFGTGESYEQYF
J gene: TRBJ1-6; V gene: TRBV4-1; D gene: .; clone size: few; CDR3 DNA: TGCGCCAGCAGCCAACTCAGGGCCCTCGGCCAAAATTCACCCCTCCACTTT; CDR3 protein: CASSQLRALGQNSPLHF
J gene: TRBJ2-7; V gene: TRBV12-3/TRBV12-4; D gene: TRBD1; clone size: few; CDR3 DNA: TGTGCCAGCAGCTCAGGGGGACAGGGGGCGTCTGGTCCCTACGAGCAGTACTTC; CDR3 protein: CASSSGGQGASGPYEQYF
J gene: TRBJ1-1; V gene: TRBV20-1; D gene: .; clone size: few; CDR3 DNA: TGCAGTGCTAGAGTGGGACCGAGGGGTATGAACACTGAAGCTTTCTTT; CDR3 protein: CSARVGPRGMNTEAFF